The entry that follows covers one T cell receptor (beta chain) sequence. From germline, CDR1 is SGHDN and CDR2 FVKESK. Trimming removed 0 bases from V and 8 bases from J, with 7 bases in between. CDR3 length: 13 residues. This record comes from a study of blood T cell repertoires in COVID-19. Measured with immunoSEQ multiplex PCR; TCRdb has only the in-frame clones, and not every one. Here the sample spans approximately 130,000 clones, about 76% being singletons. The receptor's source is a man older than 75 with acute or convalescent COVID-19. The sequenced material came from peripheral blood. The chain uses TRBV14 and TRBJ1-4; D not certain. This CDR3 reads CASSQDIGEKLFF. CDR3 DNA sequence: TGTGCCAGCAGCCAAGATATCGGGGAAAAACTGTTTTTT.